Only a few counts were recorded for the clone carrying this T cell receptor (beta chain). Germline CDR1 SGHNT, CDR2 YYREEE (reference sequence). The ends lost 4 bases at V and 8 bases at J; junction bases unmatched: 8. CDR3 size: 14 residues. This sample was taken from a study of blood T cell repertoires in COVID-19. The repertoire was sequenced with immunoSEQ multiplex PCR; TCRdb's copy has only in-frame clones and lacks some. The table lists over 120,000 clones, 60% to 85% of them singletons. The sequenced sample was peripheral blood. The rearrangement uses TRBV5-4 and TRBJ1-1; 10 bases fit TRBD1. The receptor was isolated from a woman at least 80 years old with active or convalescent COVID-19. The CDR3 spells CASSQRQGAGEAFF. CDR3 nucleotide sequence: TGTGCCAGCAGCCAACGACAGGGGGCGGGGGAAGCTTTCTTT.